The T cell receptor beta chain described here comes from a study of T-cell memory formation after mild COVID-19. Notes on the study in general: CD4+ bias marked clones expanding day 15 to 37, unlike balanced contracting clones.

This clonotype was detected only a few times. Antigen: not known. Germline V lookup: CDR1 SEHNR, CDR2 FQNEAQ (reference sequence). The CDR3 is 14 residues long. V dropped 4 bases and J dropped 7; count of bases not matched to a gene: 4. Amplification by 5'RACE using constant-segment primers produced TCR alpha and TCR beta cDNA libraries that carried sample barcodes and UMIs. A single record per CDR3 protein comes from TCRdb applying MiXCR to the 5' RACE reads. This repertoire shows about 470,000 distinct CDR3 sequences, over 15% found once; its top ten account for 9% to 15%. The chain links TRBV7-9 to TRBJ2-1, with 10 nucleotides matching TRBD2. The receptor's source is an adult woman who had mild COVID-19 (a few samples of this study predate the infection). Cell type and time point are not known. Sequenced: PBMCs or a T cell subset sorted from them (not recorded which). The CDR3 region is CASSSSGSRNEQFF. The CDR3 bases are TGTGCCAGCAGCTCTAGCGGGAGTCGGAATGAGCAGTTCTTC. Variable domain in full (rest from reference TRBV7-9 and TRBJ2-1): DTGVSQNPRHKITKRGQNVTFRCDPISEHNRLYWYRQTLGQGPEFLTYFQNEAQLEKSRLLSDRFSAERPKGSFSTLEIQRTEQGDSAMYLCASSSSGSRNEQFFGPGTRLTVL.